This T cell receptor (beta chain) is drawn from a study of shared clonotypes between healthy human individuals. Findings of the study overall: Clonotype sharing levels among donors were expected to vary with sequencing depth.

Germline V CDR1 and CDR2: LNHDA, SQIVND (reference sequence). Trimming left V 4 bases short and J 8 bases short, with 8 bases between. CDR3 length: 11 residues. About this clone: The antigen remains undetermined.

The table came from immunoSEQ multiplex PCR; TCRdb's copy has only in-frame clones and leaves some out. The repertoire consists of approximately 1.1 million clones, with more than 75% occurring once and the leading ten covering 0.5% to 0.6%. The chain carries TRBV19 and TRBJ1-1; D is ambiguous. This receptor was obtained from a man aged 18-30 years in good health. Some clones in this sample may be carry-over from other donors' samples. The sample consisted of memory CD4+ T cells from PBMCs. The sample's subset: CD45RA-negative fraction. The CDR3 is CASSRWVEAFF. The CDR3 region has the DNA TGTGCCAGTAGTAGGTGGGTGGAAGCTTTCTTT.